This T cell receptor beta chain was recovered during a study of blood T cell repertoires in COVID-19. Germline V lookup: CDR1 LNHDA, CDR2 SQIVND (reference sequence). The junction had 5 bases not matched to a gene; V was cut back by 3 bases and J by 6 bases. The CDR3 contains 16 residues. Sequencing used immunoSEQ multiplex PCR; TCRdb keeps in-frame clones, though not all of them. The table records some 190,000 clones, approximately 80% of them present only once. This clone turned up a few times. Sequencing used PBMCs or T cells enriched from blood (not recorded which). The TCR originated in a man in his sixties who had been exposed to COVID-19. The rearrangement joins TRBV19 to TRBJ2-2; 12 bases match TRBD2. In DNA form, the CDR3 reads TGTGCCAGTAGTATGCTAGCGGGAGGGCCCTCCGGGGAGCTGTTTTTT. Its translation: CASSMLAGGPSGELFF.